The text below deals with one T cell receptor (beta chain). The antigen is not known. The study ran its PCR with 60 Vbeta and 13 Jbeta primers. In the original analysis: Later analysis identified some 80 million unique TCR beta chains, roughly 11 million shared. Assay: immunoSEQ multiplex PCR; the TCRdb copy retains only in-frame clones and omits some. The DNA gave D and trimming, while V, J and clone size come from that table. This sample has about 98,000 clones; roughly 81% occur once, and the top ten carry over 1.1%. The sample originates from a study of cytomegalovirus exposure and HLA in healthy donors. Study overall: There were fewer than 500 genotyped donors. Of these, roughly 80% fell in the genetic ancestry cluster associated with self-reported Caucasian donors.

Findings and caveats of the study: Most TCR sequences were uncommon, yet certain public TCRs appeared in many donors.

CDR3 length: 14 residues. Germline CDR1 reads SGHAT; CDR2 reads FQDESV (reference sequence). Trimming took 3 bases from V and 6 from J, leaving 11 bases between them. Sequencing was performed on PBMCs. The clonotype was recovered from a man aged 40-50 years in good health and CMV-seronegative. This chain joins TRBV11-1 and TRBJ2-2, with D possibly being TRBD1 (5 bases). CDR3 sequence: CASSLAGNAGELFF. The CDR3 DNA is TGTGCCAGCAGCTTGGCAGGGAATGCCGGGGAGCTGTTTTTT.